The 5 T cell receptor beta chains listed next were all sequenced from one sample in a study of T cells in localized non-small cell lung cancer. Only in-frame clones appear in the TCRdb table, and some are missing; sequencing was by immunoSEQ multiplex PCR. Among 40,000 to 65,000 clones listed, around 87% were seen once. The sequencing here drew on PBMCs, taken before any cancer treatment. These receptors all stem from a female donor with stage II lung adenocarcinoma.

The rearrangement uses TRBV15 and TRBJ1-6, with D tentatively TRBD1 (6 bases). Germline V gene sequence: CDR1 LNHNV, CDR2 YYDKDF (reference sequence). This CDR3 is built from 17 residues. V dropped 1 base and J dropped 6 bases, with 16 bases sitting between them. This chain's CDR3 is CATSRAPGAGSNSPLHF. CDR3 coding DNA: TGTGCCACCAGCAGAGCCCCAGGGGCGGGGAGTAATTCACCCCTCCACTTT.

The J gene is TRBJ2-5, the V gene TRBV6-6; 8 bases line up with TRBD2. V shed 1 base, J shed 3 bases, and the junction held 4 bases outside the gene matches. In germline, CDR1 is MNHNY, CDR2 SVGAGI (reference sequence). The CDR3 has 15 residues. DNA for the CDR3: TGTGCCAGCAGTTACTGGCCGGGACTAGAAGAGACCCAGTACTTC. Residues: CASSYWPGLEETQYF.

The chain links TRBV14 to TRBJ1-1, with D uncertain. Germline assignment: CDR1 SGHDN and CDR2 FVKESK. With 2 bases removed from V and 0 bases from J, the gap between germline ends came to 10 bases. The CDR3 has 15 residues. This CDR3 is CASSQRVRMNTEAFF. The CDR3 nucleotides read TGTGCCAGCAGCCAACGGGTGAGGATGAACACTGAAGCTTTCTTT.

This chain uses TRBV6-1 with TRBJ1-2, with a weak D call TRBD1 (5 bases). Per the germline V gene, CDR1 is MNHNS and CDR2 is SASEGT. The CDR3 totals 15 residues. Trimming took off 7 bases at V and 6 bases at J, with 21 bases between the two ends. The CDR3 region has the DNA TGTGCCAGCATTGTCAGGGCGAGGGCGATCGATGGCTACACCTTC. As protein: CASIVRARAIDGYTF.

The gene calls are TRBV5-1 and TRBJ2-1; TRBD1 agrees at 7 bases. From germline, CDR1 is SGHRS and CDR2 YFSETQ. V lost 3 bases and J lost 11; bases outside the gene matches: 20. The CDR3 contains 17 residues. DNA for the CDR3: TGCGCCAGCAGCTCCACGGGTGGTCCCGGGACAGTCGGTAAGCAGTTCTTC. As protein: CASSSTGGPGTVGKQFF.